One and the same sample provided the 25 T cell receptor beta chains below, sequenced in a study of T cell responses to AZD1222 COVID-19 vaccine. Assay used: immunoSEQ multiplex PCR; TCRdb lists only in-frame clones, some missing. The sample holds roughly 120,000 clones, roughly 90% seen once. The source material was peripheral blood, sampled on day 0 of AZD1222 vaccination. The receptors derive from an adult in good health.

The chain links TRBV28 to TRBJ2-1; TRBD2 agrees at 11 bases. The junction had 8 bases not matched to a gene; V was cut back by 7 bases and J by 9 bases. The CDR3 consists of 14 residues. Germline values: CDR1 MDHEN, CDR2 SYDVKM. The CDR3 is CASIPSSGRTEQFF. In nucleotides, the CDR3 is TGTGCCAGCATCCCGTCTAGCGGGAGGACTGAGCAGTTCTTC.

The J gene is TRBJ2-1, the V gene TRBV30; D is unclear. CDR1 GTSNPN and CDR2 SVGIG come from the germline V gene (reference sequence). This CDR3 is 12 amino acids long. The V gene lost 0 bases and the J gene lost 7 bases, with 7 bases spanning the gap. CDR3 loop: CAWSVNSNEQFF. The CDR3 nucleotides read TGTGCCTGGAGTGTTAATTCAAATGAGCAGTTCTTC. The full variable domain, completed using reference TRBV30 and TRBJ2-1, is SQTIHQWPATLVQPVGSPLSLECTVEGTSNPNLYWYRQAAGRGLQLLFYSVGIGQISSEVPQNLSASRPQDRQFILSSKKLLLSDSGFYLCAWSVNSNEQFFGPGTRLTVL.

The chain carries TRBV2 and TRBJ2-5; D not certain. The CDR3 loop spans 12 amino acids. The germline V gene has CDR1 SNHLY and CDR2 FYNNEI. With 1 base removed from V and 7 bases from J, the gap between germline ends came to 7 bases. CDR3 residues: CASSEGSGTQYF. DNA for the CDR3: TGTGCCAGCAGTGAAGGGTCTGGGACCCAGTACTTC.

The CDR3 bases are TGTGCCAGCAGTGAAGCGCTTGGGGGTTACGAGCAGTACTTC. It specifies CASSEALGGYEQYF. The chain joins TRBV2 to TRBJ2-7; D possibly matches TRBD1 or TRBD2 (5 bases each). Germline-derived CDR1 and CDR2 are SNHLY and FYNNEI. The CDR3 covers 14 residues. V was clipped by 0 bases and J by 4 bases, with 10 bases between them.

The chain joins TRBV7-2 to TRBJ2-2; D may match TRBD1 or TRBD2 (5 bases each). Germline loops: CDR1 SGHTA, CDR2 FQGNSA. The CDR3 length is 16 residues. Trimming removed 1 base from V and 2 bases from J, with 11 bases in between. In nucleotides, the CDR3 is TGTGCCAGCAGCTTAGGAGGGGCCCTTAACACCGGGGAGCTGTTTTTT. Residues: CASSLGGALNTGELFF.

The genes are TRBV27 and TRBJ2-7; TRBD1 matches 7 bases. V gave up 8 bases and J gave up 4 bases; unmatched junction bases: 17. Germline values: CDR1 MNHEY, CDR2 SMNVEV (reference sequence). This CDR3 is built from 16 residues. The CDR3 here is CASALGATGQGYEQYF. The CDR3 DNA follows: TGTGCCAGCGCCCTGGGTGCGACAGGGCAAGGGTACGAGCAGTACTTC.

Here the CDR3 reads CATSTPYNEQFF. In DNA, the CDR3 is TGTGCCACCAGTACACCCTACAATGAGCAGTTCTTC. The V and J genes are TRBV24-1 and TRBJ2-1; D gene unclear. Germline V gene data show CDR1 as KGHDR and CDR2 as SFDVKD. Trimming left V 6 bases short and J 2 bases short, with 4 bases between. CDR3 size: 12 residues.

The chain employs TRBV4-1 and TRBJ2-7; D is possibly TRBD1 or TRBD2 (5 bases each). The germline gives CDR1 MGHRA, CDR2 YSYEKL. This CDR3 comprises 14 residues. V lost 1 base and J lost 2, with 9 bases in between. CDR3 sequence: CASSQVQGPYEQYF. CDR3 coding DNA: TGCGCCAGCAGCCAAGTGCAGGGACCCTACGAGCAGTACTTC.

The rearrangement uses TRBV4-2 and TRBJ2-7; D may be TRBD2 (5 bases). The CDR3 extends over 15 amino acids. Trimming took 0 bases from V and 6 from J, leaving 15 bases between them. The V gene's germline CDR1 is LGHNA and CDR2 YNFKEQ. The CDR3 DNA reads TGTGCCAGCAGCCAAGATTGGTCTGGCGGGCCCGAGCAGTACTTC. Its translation is CASSQDWSGGPEQYF.

This clone has at least ten counts. The chain carries TRBV20-1 and TRBJ2-5; 8 nucleotides line up with TRBD2. The length of the CDR3 is 15 residues. Germline lookup yields CDR1 DFQATT and CDR2 SNEGSKA (reference sequence). V lost 3 bases and J lost 3; bases outside the gene matches: 9. The CDR3 sequence: CSASGVLGGEETQYF. In nucleotides, the CDR3 is TGCAGTGCTAGTGGTGTACTCGGGGGGGAAGAGACCCAGTACTTC.

The genes are TRBV12-3 or TRBV12-4 and TRBJ2-7, with a tentative D call TRBD2 (6 bases). The CDR3 is 11 amino acids. Between the trimmed V and J ends, which lost 8 bases and 7 bases, there was a span of 12 bases. The CDR3 loop is CASGGELEQYF. In DNA form, the CDR3 reads TGTGCCAGCGGCGGGGAGCTAGAGCAGTACTTC.

This clone was recorded once. V gene TRBV13 combines with J gene TRBJ2-3; no clear D gene. V lost 3 bases and J 5 bases, leaving 6 bases between the germline ends. CDR1 is PRHDT, CDR2 FYEKMQ, per germline (reference sequence). There are 12 residues in the CDR3. The CDR3 reads CASSFLEDTQYF. The DNA of the CDR3 is TGTGCCAGCAGCTTTTTAGAAGATACGCAGTATTTT. The full variable domain, rest sourced from reference TRBV13 and TRBJ2-3, is AAGVIQSPRHLIKEKRETATLKCYPIPRHDTVYWYQQGPGQDPQFLISFYEKMQSDKGSIPDRFSAQQFSDYHSELNMSSLELGDSALYFCASSFLEDTQYFGPGTRLTVL.

The chain has TRBV7-6 and TRBJ1-4; the D gene is possibly TRBD1 (6 bases). CDR1 is SGHVS and CDR2 is FNYEAQ in the germline V gene. This CDR3 spans 14 amino acids. The V and J ends lost 10 bases and 4 bases respectively, with 16 bases between them. DNA for the CDR3: TGTGCCACAAGAAGATACAGGGATAATGAAAAACTGTTTTTT. Translating gives CATRRYRDNEKLFF.

The chain's CDR3 is CASSIGNSYEQYF. As DNA, the CDR3 is TGTGCCAGTAGTATAGGTAACTCCTACGAGCAGTACTTC. The V call is TRBV19, the J call TRBJ2-7; D is undetermined. Trimming took off 1 base at V and 0 bases at J, with 4 bases between the two ends. Germline V CDR1 and CDR2: LNHDA, SQIVND (reference sequence). The length of the CDR3 is 13 residues.

A single count supports this clone. The chain is built from TRBV2 and TRBJ1-4; D is possibly TRBD1 (5 bases). CDR3 length: 15 amino acids. Germline V gene sequence: CDR1 SNHLY, CDR2 FYNNEI. The V end was cut by 1 base, the J end by 5 bases, with 11 bases between. The CDR3 is CASSEVVRANEKLFF. The CDR3 DNA sequence: TGTGCCAGCAGTGAAGTTGTCAGGGCGAATGAAAAACTGTTTTTT.

The chain couples TRBV6-5 to TRBJ1-1; D gene uncertain. The CDR3 is made up of 12 amino acids. Trimming cost V 6 bases and J 3 bases, with 8 bases left between them. Germline loops: CDR1 MNHEY, CDR2 SVGAGI. The CDR3 sequence: CASRRGYTEAFF. CDR3 sequence (DNA): TGTGCCAGCAGAAGAGGGTACACTGAAGCTTTCTTT.

The chain links TRBV29-1 to TRBJ2-5; possible D gene TRBD2, 6 bases. The CDR3 totals 12 residues. V was trimmed by 7 bases and J by 4 bases, leaving 13 bases between them. Looked up from germline, CDR1 is SQVTM and CDR2 is ANQGSEA. CDR3 DNA sequence: TGCAGCGGATGGCGAGCGGGAGAGACCCAGTACTTC. Translation gives CSGWRAGETQYF.

This chain uses TRBV9 with TRBJ1-5; D remains unclear. Germline CDR1 and CDR2: SGDLS and YYNGEE. The CDR3 extends over 15 amino acids. Trimming removed 4 bases from V and 0 bases from J, with 11 bases in between. The DNA of the CDR3 is TGTGCCAGCAGCCCCCAAGGTTATAGCAATCAGCCCCAGCATTTT. It specifies CASSPQGYSNQPQHF. Supplemented by reference TRBV9 and TRBJ1-5, the full variable domain reads DSGVTQTPKHLITATGQRVTLRCSPRSGDLSVYWYQQSLDQGLQFLIQYYNGEERAKGNILERFSAQQFPDLHSELNLSSLELGDSALYFCASSPQGYSNQPQHFGDGTRLSIL.

The gene calls are TRBV5-4 and TRBJ2-1; possible D gene TRBD2, 5 bases. The CDR3 spans 13 residues. Deletions cut 0 bases from V and 6 bases from J, with 7 bases between. CDR1 is SGHNT and CDR2 is YYREEE in the germline V gene (reference sequence). The DNA for the CDR3 is TGTGCCAGCAGCTTGGCGGGGATCAATGAGCAGTTCTTC. Encoded protein: CASSLAGINEQFF.

The chain has TRBV18 and TRBJ1-4; D gene ambiguous. The V gene lost 1 base and the J gene lost 8 bases, with 8 bases spanning the gap. Germline CDR1 is KGHSH and CDR2 is LQKENI. The CDR3 spans 13 residues. This CDR3 is CASSPRNLEKLFF. DNA of the CDR3: TGTGCCAGCTCACCACGCAACCTGGAAAAACTGTTTTTT.

The gene calls are TRBV27 and TRBJ2-7; 9 nucleotides agree with TRBD2. CDR1 and CDR2 from the germline V gene are MNHEY and SMNVEV (reference sequence). V shed 5 bases, J shed 1 base, and the junction held 12 bases outside the gene matches. CDR3 size: 17 residues. CDR3 nucleotides: TGTGCCAGCAGTCCTATCCCACGGACTAGCGAGTCCTACGAGCAGTACTTC. Translation gives CASSPIPRTSESYEQYF.

The gene calls are TRBV7-2 and TRBJ2-7; D not resolved. V was clipped by 5 bases and J by 3 bases, with 14 bases between them. Germline V gives CDR1 SGHTA, CDR2 FQGNSA. The CDR3 sequence is 14 residues long. This CDR3 is CASSKGWLGYEQYF. The CDR3 nucleotides are TGTGCCAGCAGCAAAGGTTGGCTGGGCTACGAGCAGTACTTC.

The rearrangement links TRBV10-1 to TRBJ2-5; D perhaps matches TRBD1 (6 bases). Trimming took 6 bases from V and 3 from J, leaving 11 bases between them. Looked up from germline, CDR1 is WNHNN and CDR2 is SYGVQD (reference sequence). There are 13 residues in the CDR3. In DNA form, the CDR3 reads TGCGCCAGCAGCCCCGGACAGAAAGAGACCCAGTACTTC. Amino acids: CASSPGQKETQYF.

The rearrangement uses TRBV2 and TRBJ2-1; the D gene could be TRBD1 or TRBD2 (5 bases each). Looked up from germline, CDR1 is SNHLY and CDR2 is FYNNEI. Between the trimmed V and J ends, which lost 5 bases and 7 bases, there was a span of 12 bases. This CDR3 contains 13 residues. The chain's CDR3 is CASSQGRRNEQFF. The CDR3 DNA sequence: TGTGCCAGCAGTCAGGGACGTCGGAATGAGCAGTTCTTC.

This chain uses TRBV19 with TRBJ1-2; no clear D. Germline CDR1 is LNHDA and CDR2 is SQIVND (reference sequence). CDR3 length: 14 amino acids. V lost 3 bases and J 1 base, leaving 9 bases between the germline ends. For the CDR3, the DNA is TGTGCCAGTAGTATTTGGGCTATTAACTATGGCTACACCTTC. It codes for CASSIWAINYGYTF.